This T cell receptor (beta chain) was profiled in a study of blood T cell repertoires in COVID-19. On the study more broadly: Samples came from the United States, Italy and Spain, spanning acute and convalescent COVID-19. Sources were T cells, B-cell-depleted T cells, or PBMCs; the material itself was cDNA or gDNA.

J gave up 1 base and V 6 bases, and 6 bases lay outside the gene matches. Germline assignment: CDR1 MNHEY and CDR2 SMNVEV (reference sequence). This CDR3 is 15 amino acids long. Per the original data handling: Nucleated cell counts were estimated from reference gene primer amplification. Here immunoSEQ multiplex PCR was the method, and the copy in TCRdb shows in-frame clones only, minus some. The DNA gave D and trimming, while V, J and clone size come from that table. The sample lists more than 70,000 clones, roughly 87% occurring once. The chain combines TRBV27 with TRBJ2-1; TRBD2 matches 7 bases. This receptor was obtained from a man aged 60-69 years with acute or convalescent COVID-19. Sequenced input: peripheral blood. The CDR3 protein is CASRPGGSSYNEQFF. In DNA form, the CDR3 reads TGTGCCAGCAGGCCGGGGGGATCATCCTACAATGAGCAGTTCTTC.